What follows are 30 T cell receptor beta chains derived from one specimen sequenced in a study of blood T cell repertoires in COVID-19. Clones were sequenced by immunoSEQ multiplex PCR, and TCRdb holds only the in-frame ones, with some missing. The sample lists about 290,000 clones; around 85% were seen once. Sample: peripheral blood. The receptors originated from a woman aged 50 to 60 with active or convalescent COVID-19.

V and J are TRBV9 and TRBJ2-7, with TRBD1 matching 9 bases. Trimming at V came to 3 bases and at J to 7 bases, leaving 5 bases not matched to a gene. Per the germline V gene, CDR1 is SGDLS and CDR2 is YYNGEE. This CDR3 is 13 amino acids long. The CDR3 DNA sequence: TGTGCCAGCAGCGACCGACAGGGGGGAGAGCAGTACTTC. Protein product: CASSDRQGGEQYF.

V usage is TRBV18 and J usage is TRBJ2-7, with TRBD2 identical over 8 bases. Looked up from germline, CDR1 is KGHSH and CDR2 is LQKENI. CDR3 length equals 15 residues. J was trimmed by 6 bases and V by 4 bases; bases with no gene match: 11. The CDR3 DNA follows: TGTGCCAGCTCACTCACTCGGGGGGGATCAATCGAGCAGTACTTC. Amino acid sequence: CASSLTRGGSIEQYF.

The chain links TRBV5-1 to TRBJ2-1; 9 nucleotides line up with TRBD2. This CDR3 contains 15 residues. The germline gives CDR1 SGHRS, CDR2 YFSETQ. With V trimmed by 2 bases and J by 6 bases, 6 bases remained unmatched. The CDR3 reads CASSFGLAGPNEQFF. For the CDR3, the DNA is TGCGCCAGCAGCTTCGGTCTAGCGGGGCCCAATGAGCAGTTCTTC.

In nucleotides, the CDR3 is TGTGCCAGCAGCCTGACTAGCGGAGTGTACAATGAGCAGTTCTTC. Translated: CASSLTSGVYNEQFF. This chain connects TRBV3-1 (or the pseudogene TRBV3-2) to TRBJ2-1, with TRBD2 identical over 9 bases. This CDR3 has 15 residues. Trimming at V came to 4 bases and at J to 4 bases, leaving 5 bases not matched to a gene. Germline lookup yields CDR1 LGHDT and CDR2 YNNKEL (reference sequence).

The V call is TRBV20-1, the J call TRBJ2-2, with D unclear. The CDR3 length is 14 residues. With 3 bases removed from V and 5 bases from J, the gap between germline ends came to 13 bases. Germline values: CDR1 DFQATT, CDR2 SNEGSKA (reference sequence). The CDR3 DNA reads TGCAGTGCTAGTCTAGAACCCTGGACCGGGGAGCTGTTTTTT. Protein product: CSASLEPWTGELFF.

This chain uses TRBV11-2 with TRBJ1-2; a weak D match, TRBD1 (5 bases). Germline CDR1 SGHAT, CDR2 FQNNGV. The length of the CDR3 is 15 residues. Trimming stripped 5 bases from V and 4 bases from J, with 17 bases between. For the CDR3, the DNA is TGTGCCAGCAGCCTCGGGACTCACACGGCCTATGGCTACACCTTC. Protein product: CASSLGTHTAYGYTF.

The chain couples TRBV27 to TRBJ2-2, with D perhaps matching TRBD1 (6 bases). The CDR3 is 16 residues long. V dropped 2 bases and J dropped 6 bases, with 16 bases sitting between them. The germline V gene encodes CDR1 MNHEY and CDR2 SMNVEV (reference sequence). The CDR3 is CASSLGLGAPPGELFF. The CDR3 DNA reads as TGTGCCAGCAGTTTAGGCTTGGGGGCCCCACCCGGGGAGCTGTTTTTT.

The genes are TRBV18 and TRBJ2-5, with D tentatively TRBD1 (6 bases). CDR3 size: 14 residues. The germline V gene encodes CDR1 KGHSH and CDR2 LQKENI. Trimming removed 3 bases at V and 2 bases at J, with 10 bases between. The CDR3 DNA sequence: TGTGCCAGCTCACCCACAGGGTATCAAGAGACCCAGTACTTC. It yields the protein CASSPTGYQETQYF.

This chain uses TRBV6-5 with TRBJ2-2; TRBD2 agrees at 10 bases. Unmatched junction bases numbered 7, after V lost 9 bases and J lost 6 bases. The CDR3 contains 14 residues. Germline V gene data show CDR1 as MNHEY and CDR2 as SVGAGI. The CDR3 region is CASAGLAASGELFF. CDR3 DNA: TGTGCCAGTGCCGGACTAGCGGCGTCCGGGGAGCTGTTTTTT.

The count of this clone is one. The gene calls are TRBV2 and TRBJ1-2; 7 nucleotides align to TRBD1. The germline V gene encodes CDR1 SNHLY and CDR2 FYNNEI. The length of the CDR3 is 16 residues. Germline trimming cut 8 bases from V and 2 bases from J; bases unmatched to any gene: 14. CDR3 in amino acids: CASLPEGLQGNYGYTF. For the CDR3, the DNA is TGTGCCAGCCTACCAGAGGGTTTACAGGGGAACTATGGCTACACCTTC.

This rearrangement joins TRBV20-1 to TRBJ2-1; 9 nucleotides align to TRBD1. Germline-derived CDR1 and CDR2 are DFQATT and SNEGSKA (reference sequence). This CDR3 contains 17 residues. Losses at the gene ends were 3 bases for V and 2 bases for J; bases not matched to a gene: 11. CDR3 nucleotides: TGCAGTGCTAGTCTCCCTTCGGACAGGGGCCCCTACAATGAGCAGTTCTTC. This encodes CSASLPSDRGPYNEQFF.

The chain carries TRBV10-3 and TRBJ2-1; 9 nucleotides agree with TRBD2. Germline V gives CDR1 ENHRY, CDR2 SYGVKD. This CDR3 comprises 16 residues. Losses at the gene ends were 0 bases for V and 3 bases for J; bases not matched to a gene: 3. The CDR3 DNA reads as TGTGCCATCAGTGAGTCCCAAGCGGGAGGCTACAATGAGCAGTTCTTC. It encodes CAISESQAGGYNEQFF.

The J gene is TRBJ2-7, the V gene TRBV6-5; D perhaps matches TRBD2 (5 bases). The CDR3 is made up of 12 amino acids. Germline V gene sequence: CDR1 MNHEY, CDR2 SVGAGI. Trimming left V 7 bases short and J 6 bases short, with 13 bases between. This CDR3 is CASNWSGIEQYF. In nucleotides, the CDR3 is TGTGCCAGCAATTGGTCGGGGATCGAGCAGTACTTC.

This chain connects TRBV28 to TRBJ1-6; D is possibly TRBD1 (5 bases). Germline V gene lookup returns CDR1 MDHEN and CDR2 SYDVKM. V dropped 6 bases and J dropped 9 bases, with 12 bases sitting between them. The CDR3 is made up of 13 amino acids. The CDR3 DNA sequence: TGTGCCAGCAGCAAGGGGCGGATTTCACCCCTCCACTTT. Its translation is CASSKGRISPLHF.

This chain uses TRBV29-1 with TRBJ1-1, with D possibly being TRBD1 (6 bases). The CDR3 sequence is 13 residues long. In germline, CDR1 is SQVTM, CDR2 ANQGSEA. Trimming took off 2 bases at V and 1 base at J, with 8 bases between the two ends. The CDR3 DNA follows: TGCAGCGTTGAACGGACAGAGAACACTGAAGCTTTCTTT. Its protein product is CSVERTENTEAFF.

The chain uses TRBV5-6 and TRBJ1-4, with unresolved D. This CDR3 is 13 amino acids long. CDR1 SGHDT and CDR2 YYEEEE come from the germline V gene. Deletions cut 5 bases from V and 5 bases from J, with 10 bases between. CDR3 residues: CASRMAKNEKLFF. CDR3 nucleotides: TGTGCCAGCAGGATGGCAAAGAATGAAAAACTGTTTTTT.

The rearrangement joins TRBV18 to TRBJ1-2; 11 bases agree with TRBD1. This CDR3 spans 14 amino acids. Germline assignment: CDR1 KGHSH and CDR2 LQKENI. V was pared by 5 bases and J by 5 bases, with 4 bases of the junction left unmatched. CDR3 sequence: CASSLGQGAYGYTF. The DNA for the CDR3 is TGTGCCAGCTCATTAGGACAGGGGGCGTATGGCTACACCTTC.

This clone was counted between two and nine times. This chain connects TRBV5-4 to TRBJ2-7; possible D gene TRBD2, 6 bases. This CDR3 is 16 amino acids long. Trimming removed 4 bases at V and 3 bases at J, with 20 bases between. Germline V gives CDR1 SGHNT, CDR2 YYREEE (reference sequence). The CDR3 region has the DNA TGTGCCAGCAGCCTCGGGGGAGCGCAGAACCTCTACGAGCAGTACTTC. It translates to CASSLGGAQNLYEQYF.

CDR3 coding DNA: TGTGCCAGCTGTAAGGGGGCTGGAGCTTTCTTT. This codes for CASCKGAGAFF. This chain links TRBV28 with TRBJ1-1, with 7 bases aligning to TRBD1. The CDR3 spans 11 residues. Germline V gives CDR1 MDHEN, CDR2 SYDVKM. V shed 8 bases, J shed 10 bases, and the junction held 7 bases outside the gene matches.

The chain links TRBV7-8 to TRBJ2-5; a possible D gene is TRBD2 (6 bases). From germline, CDR1 is SGHVS and CDR2 FQNEAQ. CDR3 size: 14 residues. V was trimmed by 5 bases and J by 7 bases, leaving 17 bases between them. CDR3 region: CASSALAYGATQYF. The CDR3 DNA is TGTGCCAGCAGCGCCCTAGCGTATGGGGCGACCCAGTACTTC.

This clone appeared a single time. This chain connects TRBV5-1 to TRBJ2-2; D perhaps matches TRBD1 (5 bases). CDR3 length: 13 residues. V lost 0 bases to trimming and J lost 8 bases, with 8 bases between them. Germline V gives CDR1 SGHRS, CDR2 YFSETQ. CDR3 DNA sequence: TGCGCCAGCAGCTTGGTGGGGCCGGGGGAGCTGTTTTTT. It specifies CASSLVGPGELFF. Together with reference TRBV5-1 and TRBJ2-2, the CDR3 gives the full variable domain: KAGVTQTPRYLIKTRGQQVTLSCSPISGHRSVSWYQQTPGQGLQFLFEYFSETQRNKGNFPGRFSGRQFSNSRSEMNVSTLELGDSALYLCASSLVGPGELFFGEGSRLTVL.

The chain carries TRBV4-2 and TRBJ2-1; TRBD2 matches at 9 bases. CDR3 length: 17 residues. The V gene end was trimmed by 1 base and the J gene end by 4 bases; junction bases not matched to a gene: 8. The germline V gene encodes CDR1 LGHNA and CDR2 YNFKEQ. CDR3 residues: CASSQGGWREGYNEQFF. CDR3 DNA sequence: TGTGCCAGCAGCCAAGGGGGATGGCGGGAGGGATACAATGAGCAGTTCTTC.

This chain uses TRBV6-6 with TRBJ2-1, with D tentatively TRBD1 (7 bases). V lost 7 bases and J 9 bases, leaving 19 bases between the germline ends. CDR1 MNHNY and CDR2 SVGAGI come from the germline V gene (reference sequence). The CDR3 sequence is 14 residues long. CDR3 region: CASTFAGGSSEQFF. The CDR3 nucleotides are TGTGCCAGCACCTTCGCAGGGGGGAGCAGTGAGCAGTTCTTC.

The rearrangement links TRBV5-1 to TRBJ1-2; 9 positions agree with TRBD1. The CDR3 loop spans 14 amino acids. The germline V gene encodes CDR1 SGHRS and CDR2 YFSETQ. J lost 7 bases, V lost 4 bases, and 8 bases had no gene match. The CDR3 DNA is TGCGCCAGCAGCCCCCTAGGGGGACAGGGTGGCTACACCTTC. Encoded protein: CASSPLGGQGGYTF.

The rearrangement links TRBV7-3 to TRBJ2-2; D is unresolved. CDR3 length: 13 residues. The germline V gene encodes CDR1 SGHTA and CDR2 FQGTGA. Trimming pared 6 bases from V and 3 bases from J, leaving 8 bases between. In DNA form, the CDR3 reads TGTGCCAGCAGTGCCGGGTACACCGGGGAGCTGTTTTTT. It is translated as CASSAGYTGELFF.

V is TRBV5-1 and J is TRBJ1-4, with TRBD1 matching over 10 bases. CDR3 length: 14 residues. Unmatched junction bases numbered 4, after V lost 0 bases and J lost 11 bases. Germline CDR1 and CDR2: SGHRS and YFSETQ. This CDR3 is CASSLEGTGAKLFF. As DNA, the CDR3 is TGCGCCAGCAGCTTGGAAGGGACAGGGGCGAAACTGTTTTTT.

This chain links TRBV30 with TRBJ1-1; a possible D gene is TRBD1 (6 bases). Germline CDR1 reads GTSNPN; CDR2 reads SVGIG (reference sequence). The CDR3 is 14 residues long. The V and J ends lost 3 bases and 3 bases respectively, with 14 bases between them. This chain's CDR3 is CAWSPTGMYTEAFF. CDR3 in DNA: TGTGCCTGGAGCCCTACAGGGATGTACACTGAAGCTTTCTTT.

The genes are TRBV11-3 and TRBJ2-7; D is perhaps TRBD2 (6 bases). The CDR3 length is 15 residues. Per germline, CDR1 SGHNT and CDR2 YENEEA. Between the trimmed V and J ends, which lost 5 bases and 5 bases, there was a span of 19 bases. The DNA for the CDR3 is TGTGCCAGCAGCGGGGGGACGGGAGTCGGCGACGAGCAGTACTTC. It is translated as CASSGGTGVGDEQYF.

The chain combines TRBV29-1 with TRBJ1-2; 7 bases fit TRBD1. V trimming: 4 bases; J trimming: 1 base; junction bases outside the gene matches: 3. This CDR3 has 13 amino acids. Germline CDR1 is SQVTM and CDR2 is ANQGSEA. The CDR3 DNA follows: TGCAGCGTTGTGGGACAGAGTAACTATGGCTACACCTTC. It translates to CSVVGQSNYGYTF.

The chain is built from TRBV15 and TRBJ1-5; D might be TRBD1 (5 bases). Germline V lookup: CDR1 LNHNV, CDR2 YYDKDF (reference sequence). The germline V and J ends were trimmed by 5 bases and 1 base, with 15 bases remaining between them. The CDR3 has 16 residues. The CDR3 loop is CATSGAGGRSNQPQHF. CDR3 bases: TGTGCCACCAGCGGAGCGGGGGGACGGAGCAATCAGCCCCAGCATTTT.